Described below is a single T cell receptor beta chain sequence and its context. Antigen: not known. Despite likely unrecorded immune exposures, the donors were nominally healthy at the time of sampling. Germline CDR1 and CDR2: ENHRY and SYGVKD. The CDR3 runs to 12 residues. The V gene lost 4 bases and the J gene lost 2 bases, with 5 bases spanning the gap. The data belong to a study of cytomegalovirus exposure and HLA in healthy donors. Study outcomes and limitations: Many donors carried some public TCRs, although rarity characterized most TCR sequences. An analysis that was carried out later associated 15,000 to 20,000 TCR beta sequences with HLA alleles at 0.05 false discovery rate. A cluster of highly shared sequence variants was likely a sequencing artifact.

A multiplex PCR was run with 60 Vbeta primers and 13 Jbeta primers. Sequencing was performed with immunoSEQ multiplex PCR; in TCRdb, only in-frame clones are kept and a portion is missing. Of around 140,000 clones in the sample, around nine tenths were seen once. The sequence derives from a woman aged 30 to 39 in good health and CMV-seronegative. The rearrangement joins TRBV10-3 to TRBJ1-2; D might be TRBD1 (5 bases). Sample: PBMCs. The CDR3 here is CAISGQNYGYTF. DNA of the CDR3: TGTGCCATCAGTGGACAGAACTATGGCTACACCTTC.